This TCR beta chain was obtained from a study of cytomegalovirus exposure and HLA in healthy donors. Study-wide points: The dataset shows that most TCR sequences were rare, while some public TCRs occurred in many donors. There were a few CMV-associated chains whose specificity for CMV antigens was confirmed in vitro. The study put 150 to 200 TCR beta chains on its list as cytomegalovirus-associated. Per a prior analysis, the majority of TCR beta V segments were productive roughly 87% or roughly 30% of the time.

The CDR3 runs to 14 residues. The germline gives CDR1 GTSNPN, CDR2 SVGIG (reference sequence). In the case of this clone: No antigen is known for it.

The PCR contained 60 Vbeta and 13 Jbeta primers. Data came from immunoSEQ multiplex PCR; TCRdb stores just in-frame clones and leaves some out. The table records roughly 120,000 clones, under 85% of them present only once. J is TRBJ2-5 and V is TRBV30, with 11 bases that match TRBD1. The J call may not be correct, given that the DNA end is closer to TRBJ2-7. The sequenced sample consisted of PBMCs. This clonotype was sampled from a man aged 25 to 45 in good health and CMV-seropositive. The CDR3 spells CAWSVGGQGGEQYF. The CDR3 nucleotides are TGTGCCTGGAGTGTAGGGGGACAGGGGGGCGAGCAGTACTTC.